In this sample, the clone carrying this T cell receptor (beta chain) turned up a few times. Its antigen is undetermined. The record originates from a study of cytomegalovirus exposure and HLA in healthy donors. The CDR3 is 13 amino acids. The germline V and J ends were trimmed by 6 bases and 8 bases, with 16 bases remaining between them. Germline lookup yields CDR1 SGHTA and CDR2 FQGNSA. The PCR was carried out with 60 Vbeta primers and 13 Jbeta primers. The assay was immunoSEQ multiplex PCR, and TCRdb's table has in-frame clones only and misses some. The sample yields some 150,000 clones, approximately 9% seen once. Study findings and constraints: With high specificity and sensitivity, the classifier reportedly diagnosed cytomegalovirus status. Most TCR sequences proved rare, with some public TCRs found in many donors. The study labeled 164 TCR beta chains cytomegalovirus-associated. Previously analyzed data showed that most TCR beta V segments were productive at a frequency of about 90% or about 30%.

Sequencing input: PBMCs. The chain combines TRBV7-2 with TRBJ1-1; D remains ambiguous. The TCR was taken from a woman aged 40-49 years in good health and CMV-seropositive. CDR3 DNA: TGTGCCAGCAGGCCTATTACAGTCCCAGAAGCTTTCTTT. Protein sequence: CASRPITVPEAFF.